This T cell receptor (beta chain) emerged from a study of cytomegalovirus exposure and HLA in healthy donors. Study background: Counted in an early data release were about 85 million unique TCRs from HLA-typed donors.

As for this clone: Its specificity is not known.

The ends lost 2 bases at V and 8 bases at J; junction bases unmatched: 6. CDR3 length: 13 amino acids. Germline CDR1 is SGHRS and CDR2 is YFSETQ. Whole-study findings and limits: In a later analysis, V- and J-gene trimming of beta chains associated with a DCLRE1C missense variant, replicated independently. Fewer N-insertions than the roughly 670-donor mean were reportedly shown by an Asian-associated ancestry cluster in a later analysis.

The PCR employed 60 Vbeta primers together with 13 Jbeta primers. Assay used: immunoSEQ multiplex PCR; TCRdb lists only in-frame clones, some missing. In the table there are roughly 100,000 clones, roughly two thirds of which are singletons. Sequenced sample: PBMCs. The source of this sequence is a female donor in good health and CMV-seronegative. The J gene is TRBJ1-2, the V gene TRBV5-1, with TRBD1 matching over 7 bases. CDR3 nucleotide sequence: TGCGCCAGCAGCTTCAGACAGGGTGAGGGCTACACCTTC. Residues: CASSFRQGEGYTF.